This T cell receptor (beta chain) was found in a study of blood T cell repertoires in COVID-19. Looking at the study overall: Sources were T cells, B-cell-depleted T cells, or PBMCs; the material itself was cDNA or gDNA.

How the authors handled the data: Using reference gene primer amplification, nucleated cell counts were estimated. The assay was immunoSEQ multiplex PCR, and TCRdb's table has in-frame clones only and misses some. That table is the source of V, J and clone size, and D and trimming were worked out from the DNA. The sample shows about 60,000 clones, almost 85% of them seen only once. This clone came up once. The receptor was isolated from a man aged 60 to 69 with acute or convalescent COVID-19. The material sequenced was peripheral blood.

The CDR3: CASSFTDTEAFF. The DNA of the CDR3 is TGTGCCAGCAGTTTCACAGACACTGAAGCTTTCTTT. This sequence joins TRBV12-3 or TRBV12-4 and TRBJ1-1; D gene uncertain. Trimming left V 3 bases short and J 3 bases short, with 5 bases between. The CDR3 consists of 12 residues.